The next 10 T cell receptor beta chains were all read from a single sample in a study of cytomegalovirus exposure and HLA in healthy donors. The PCR used 60 Vbeta and 13 Jbeta primers. Repertoires were generated with immunoSEQ multiplex PCR, while TCRdb's copy carries only in-frame clones and drops some. In the table there are about 180,000 clones, 77% of which are singletons. Sequencing was done on a sample of PBMCs. The receptors originated from a woman aged 25 to 45 in good health and CMV-seropositive.

This clone occurred a few times. Here the CDR3 reads CASSSTSIHEQYF. The CDR3 nucleotides read TGTGCCAGCAGCTCGACTAGCATCCACGAGCAGTACTTC. The rearrangement uses TRBV13 and TRBJ2-7, with 7 bases fitting TRBD2. Unmatched junction bases numbered 5, after V lost 4 bases and J lost 5 bases. The CDR3 consists of 13 residues. Per the germline V gene, CDR1 is PRHDT and CDR2 is FYEKMQ (reference sequence).

The V and J genes are TRBV27 and TRBJ2-1, with 8 bases aligning to TRBD1. The germline gives CDR1 MNHEY, CDR2 SMNVEV (reference sequence). The junction had 10 bases not matched to a gene; V was cut back by 2 bases and J by 10 bases. The CDR3 loop spans 15 amino acids. The CDR3 sequence: CASSLVLQGDGEQFF. The DNA for the CDR3 is TGTGCCAGCAGTTTAGTCTTACAGGGGGATGGAGAGCAGTTCTTC.

This clone was picked up a small number of times. The gene calls are TRBV19 and TRBJ1-1; tentative D call: TRBD1 (6 bases). The CDR3 is 15 residues long. Germline V gives CDR1 LNHDA, CDR2 SQIVND (reference sequence). V dropped 5 bases and J dropped 3 bases, with 16 bases sitting between them. This chain's CDR3 is CASSLQAGADTEAFF. The CDR3 nucleotides read TGTGCCAGTAGTCTCCAGGCGGGGGCTGACACTGAAGCTTTCTTT.

This clone was detected only a few times. This chain connects TRBV25-1 to TRBJ1-5, with TRBD1 identical over 7 bases. This CDR3 comprises 13 residues. V trimming: 8 bases; J trimming: 3 bases; junction bases outside the gene matches: 4. From germline, CDR1 is MGHDK and CDR2 SYGVNS. CDR3 in DNA: TGTGCCAGCCGACAGGGTCCCAATCAGCCCCAGCATTTT. This gives the protein CASRQGPNQPQHF.

This clone was seen a handful of times. The chain combines TRBV28 with TRBJ2-7; weak D call: TRBD1 (6 bases). Germline-derived CDR1 and CDR2 are MDHEN and SYDVKM. V was clipped by 7 bases and J by 1 base, with 14 bases between them. The CDR3 has 14 residues. CDR3 loop: CASKEDSPSYEQYF. The CDR3 bases are TGTGCCAGCAAAGAGGACAGCCCGTCCTACGAGCAGTACTTC.

V is TRBV2 and J is TRBJ2-5; possible D gene TRBD2, 6 bases. Trimming shortened V by 4 bases and J by 3 bases, and 12 bases separated the two germline ends. Germline V gene sequence: CDR1 SNHLY, CDR2 FYNNEI. CDR3 size: 14 residues. DNA of the CDR3: TGTGCCAGCAGTGCCCAGACTAGGAAAGAGACCCAGTACTTC. It specifies CASSAQTRKETQYF.

The rearrangement links TRBV5-1 to TRBJ2-7; 10 nucleotides line up with TRBD2. The ends lost 4 bases at V and 7 bases at J; junction bases unmatched: 14. Germline CDR1 reads SGHRS; CDR2 reads YFSETQ. This CDR3 region has 16 residues. Here the CDR3 reads CASSLTQAGGPGEQYF. The CDR3 nucleotides read TGCGCCAGCAGCCTGACCCAAGCGGGAGGGCCGGGGGAGCAGTACTTC.

The chain recombines TRBV6-6 with TRBJ1-2; maybe TRBD1 (6 bases). Germline V gene data show CDR1 as MNHNY and CDR2 as SVGAGI (reference sequence). The CDR3 runs 16 residues. Trimming left V 5 bases short and J 4 bases short, with 20 bases between. The CDR3 DNA is TGTGCCAGCAGTACAATACAGGGCTCCATCCCCTATGGCTACACCTTC. This encodes CASSTIQGSIPYGYTF.

This clone turned up a few times. CDR3 nucleotide sequence: TGTGCCAGCACCGCTGGGGGGGGGACAGGGGTCGCAGATACGCAGTATTTT. This translates into CASTAGGGTGVADTQYF. The chain employs TRBV9 and TRBJ2-3; TRBD1 matches 10 bases. The length of the CDR3 is 17 residues. V dropped 6 bases and J dropped 4; count of bases not matched to a gene: 14. CDR1 and CDR2 (germline): SGDLS, YYNGEE.

The chain employs TRBV7-3 and TRBJ2-1; 7 bases map to TRBD1. The germline CDR1 and CDR2 sequences are SGHTA and FQGTGA. The length of the CDR3 is 15 residues. V shed 5 bases, J shed 6 bases, and the junction held 10 bases outside the gene matches. The CDR3 protein is CASSAGGDLRNEQFF. The CDR3 DNA follows: TGTGCCAGCAGCGCAGGGGGTGATCTTCGCAATGAGCAGTTCTTC. Full variable domain (outside the CDR3, taken from reference TRBV7-3 and TRBJ2-1): GAGVSQTPSNKVTEKGKYVELRCDPISGHTALYWYRQSLGQGPEFLIYFQGTGAADDSGLPNDRFFAVRPEGSVSTLKIQRTERGDSAVYLCASSAGGDLRNEQFFGPGTRLTVL.